The entry below describes one TCR beta chain. This sample was included in a study of T cells after somatic rescue of genetic block. The V and J ends lost 4 bases and 6 bases, in that order; junction bases with no gene match: 24. Germline CDR1 reads SGDLS; CDR2 reads YYNGEE. The CDR3 has 20 amino acids. TCRdb keeps only in-frame clones here, not all; method: immunoSEQ multiplex PCR. The sample carries 88,000 or so clones, 80% to 90% recorded once. This clonotype was sampled from a woman under 30. The rearrangement uses TRBV9 and TRBJ2-4; 8 bases fit TRBD2. The sample consisted of peripheral blood mononuclear cells (PBMCs). For the CDR3, the DNA is TGTGCCAGCAGCCCCCGTCTTTTTTTCTGGGCGGGAGGAGGGGTAAACATTCAGTACTTC. This sequence encodes CASSPRLFFWAGGGVNIQYF.